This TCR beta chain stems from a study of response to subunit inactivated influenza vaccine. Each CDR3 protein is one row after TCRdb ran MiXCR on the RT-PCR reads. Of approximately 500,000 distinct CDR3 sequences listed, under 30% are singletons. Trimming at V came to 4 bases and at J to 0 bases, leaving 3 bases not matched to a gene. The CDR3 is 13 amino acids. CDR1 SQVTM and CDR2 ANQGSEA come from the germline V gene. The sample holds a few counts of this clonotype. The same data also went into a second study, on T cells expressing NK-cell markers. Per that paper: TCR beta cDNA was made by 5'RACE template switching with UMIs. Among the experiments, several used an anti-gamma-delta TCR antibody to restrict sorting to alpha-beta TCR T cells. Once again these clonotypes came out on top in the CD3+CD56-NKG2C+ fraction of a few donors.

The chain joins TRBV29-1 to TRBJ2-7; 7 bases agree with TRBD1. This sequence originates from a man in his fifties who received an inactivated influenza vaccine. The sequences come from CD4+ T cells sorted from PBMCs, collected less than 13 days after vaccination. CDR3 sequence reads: CSVVGQSSYEQYF. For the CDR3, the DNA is TGCAGCGTTGTGGGACAGTCCTCCTACGAGCAGTACTTC.